The source of this T cell receptor beta chain is a study of blood T cell repertoires in COVID-19. Germline V gives CDR1 MNHEY, CDR2 SVGAGI. V was cut by 2 bases and J by 1 base, with 9 bases left in between. The CDR3 has 15 residues. TCRdb keeps only in-frame clones here, not all; method: immunoSEQ multiplex PCR. The repertoire holds about 280,000 clones, with nearly 90% as singletons. The clonotype comes from a woman aged 25 to 39 who had recovered from COVID-19. Sequencing was carried out using PBMCs or T cells enriched from blood (not recorded which). The V gene is TRBV6-5, the J gene TRBJ1-5; D might be TRBD1 (6 bases). For the CDR3, the DNA is TGTGCCAGCAGTTACGAGACAGGAAGCAATCAGCCCCAGCATTTT. Its protein product is CASSYETGSNQPQHF.